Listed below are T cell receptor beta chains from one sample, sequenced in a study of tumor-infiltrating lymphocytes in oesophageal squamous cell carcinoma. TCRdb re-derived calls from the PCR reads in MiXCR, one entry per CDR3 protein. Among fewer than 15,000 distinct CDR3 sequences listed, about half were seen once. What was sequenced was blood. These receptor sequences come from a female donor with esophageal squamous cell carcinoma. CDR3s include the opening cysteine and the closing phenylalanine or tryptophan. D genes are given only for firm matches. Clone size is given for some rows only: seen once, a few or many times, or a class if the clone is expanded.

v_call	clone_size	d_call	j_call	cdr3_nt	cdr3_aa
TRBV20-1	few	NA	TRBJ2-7	TGCAGTGCTAGCCGACCCGCCGGGTTCTACGAGCAGTACTTC	CSASRPAGFYEQYF
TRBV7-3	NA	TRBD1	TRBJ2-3	TGTGCCAGCAGCTCATATCAGGGGGCGAGAGATACGCAGTATTTT	CASSSYQGARDTQYF
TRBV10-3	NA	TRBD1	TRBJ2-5	TGTGCCATCAGTGTTTCACAGGGGGCAGGGTTAAAAGAGACCCAGTACTTC	CAISVSQGAGLKETQYF
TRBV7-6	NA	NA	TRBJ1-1	TGTGCCAGCAGCTTGCCCGACACTGAAGCTTTCTTT	CASSLPDTEAFF
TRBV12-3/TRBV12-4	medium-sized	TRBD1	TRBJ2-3	TGTGCCAGCAGTCCCGGGACAGGGTTTTTCGCATCATCCGATACGCAGTATTTT	CASSPGTGFFASSDTQYF
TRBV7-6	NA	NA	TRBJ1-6	TGTGCCAGCAGCTTAGGGGACTGTCCTACGAGCAGTGGCTTT	CASSLGDCPTSSGF
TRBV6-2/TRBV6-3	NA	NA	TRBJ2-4	TGTGCCAGTGCTAAGCAAGCGGAAAACATTCAGTACTTC	CASAKQAENIQYF
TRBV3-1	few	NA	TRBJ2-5	TGTGCCAGCAGGCAGGACCAAGAGACCCAGTACTTC	CASRQDQETQYF
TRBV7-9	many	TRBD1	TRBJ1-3	TGTGCCAGCAGCCCGACAGGGGCAGGAAACACCATATATTTT	CASSPTGAGNTIYF
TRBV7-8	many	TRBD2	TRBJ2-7	TGTGCCAGCAGCTTATTGCTAGCGGGAGGAGAGAGCGTCCTCGAGCAGTACTTC	CASSLLLAGGESVLEQYF